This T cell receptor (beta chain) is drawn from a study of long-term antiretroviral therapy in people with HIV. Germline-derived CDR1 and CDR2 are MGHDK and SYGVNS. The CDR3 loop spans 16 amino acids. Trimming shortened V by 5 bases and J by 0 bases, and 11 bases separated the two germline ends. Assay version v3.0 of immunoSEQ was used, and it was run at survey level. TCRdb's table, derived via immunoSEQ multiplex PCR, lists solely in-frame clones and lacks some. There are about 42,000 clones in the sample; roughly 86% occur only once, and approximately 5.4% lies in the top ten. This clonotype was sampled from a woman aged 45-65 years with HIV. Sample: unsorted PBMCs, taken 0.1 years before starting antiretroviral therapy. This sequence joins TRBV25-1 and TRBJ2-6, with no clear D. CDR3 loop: CASSSSSASGANVLTF. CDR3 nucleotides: TGTGCCAGCAGTAGCTCATCTGCCTCTGGGGCCAACGTCCTGACTTTC.